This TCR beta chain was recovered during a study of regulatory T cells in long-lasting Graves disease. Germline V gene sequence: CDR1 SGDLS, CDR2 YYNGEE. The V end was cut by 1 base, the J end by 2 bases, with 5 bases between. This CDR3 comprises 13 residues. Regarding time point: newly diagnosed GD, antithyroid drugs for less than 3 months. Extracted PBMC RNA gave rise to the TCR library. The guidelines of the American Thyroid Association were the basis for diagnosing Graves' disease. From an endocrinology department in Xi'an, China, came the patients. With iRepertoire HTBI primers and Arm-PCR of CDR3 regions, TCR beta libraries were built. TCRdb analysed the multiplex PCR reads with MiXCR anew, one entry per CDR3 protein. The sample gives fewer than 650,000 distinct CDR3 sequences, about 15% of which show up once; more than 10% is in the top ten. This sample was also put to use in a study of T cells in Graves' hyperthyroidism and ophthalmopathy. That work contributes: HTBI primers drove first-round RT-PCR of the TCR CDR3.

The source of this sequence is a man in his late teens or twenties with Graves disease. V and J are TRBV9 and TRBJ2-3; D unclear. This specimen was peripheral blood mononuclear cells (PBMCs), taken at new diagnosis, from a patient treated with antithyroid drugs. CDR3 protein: CASSVWATDTQYF. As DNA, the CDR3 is TGTGCCAGCAGCGTATGGGCCACAGATACGCAGTATTTT.